This passage covers 4 T cell receptor beta chains from one sample sequenced in a study of control samples from healthy donors and cancer patients. Generated by immunoSEQ multiplex PCR, the TCRdb table keeps only in-frame clones and is missing some. The sample yields about 190,000 clones, about 89% seen once. Specimen: blood. Receptor source: a young man in good health.

For the CDR3, the DNA is TGTGCCAGCAGCTCGACCGTGACAGGGTCTAATGAAAAACTGTTTTTT. Its translation: CASSSTVTGSNEKLFF. This sequence joins TRBV7-2 and TRBJ1-4, with TRBD1 matching 7 bases. The CDR3 has 16 amino acids. Trimming took 4 bases from V and 3 from J; bases not matched to a gene: 8. Germline lookup yields CDR1 SGHTA and CDR2 FQGNSA.

The J gene is TRBJ2-3, the V gene TRBV6-5; maybe TRBD1 (5 bases). The V end was cut by 6 bases, the J end by 8 bases, with 18 bases between. CDR1 is MNHEY, CDR2 SVGAGI, per germline. The CDR3 runs 14 residues. The DNA of the CDR3 is TGTGCCAGCAGCCTCCTTCAGGGTTCGGGTACGCAGTATTTT. Translation gives CASSLLQGSGTQYF.

This clone came up once. The chain is built from TRBV10-1 and TRBJ2-1; the match to TRBD2 covers 11 bases. The CDR3 is made up of 17 amino acids. CDR1 is WNHNN and CDR2 is SYGVQD in the germline V gene (reference sequence). Trimming took 3 bases from V and 3 from J; bases not matched to a gene: 7. In nucleotides, the CDR3 is TGCGCCAGCAGTGAATCTGGGACTAGCGGAATCTACAATGAGCAGTTCTTC. It yields the protein CASSESGTSGIYNEQFF.

CDR3 residues: CASSPRRAGEQFF. The CDR3 DNA reads TGTGCCAGCAGCCCCCGAAGGGCGGGTGAGCAGTTCTTC. This chain connects TRBV11-2 to TRBJ2-1, with a possible D match to TRBD2 (5 bases). Germline V gene lookup returns CDR1 SGHAT and CDR2 FQNNGV. The V end was cut by 5 bases, the J end by 9 bases, with 14 bases between. The CDR3 runs to 13 residues.